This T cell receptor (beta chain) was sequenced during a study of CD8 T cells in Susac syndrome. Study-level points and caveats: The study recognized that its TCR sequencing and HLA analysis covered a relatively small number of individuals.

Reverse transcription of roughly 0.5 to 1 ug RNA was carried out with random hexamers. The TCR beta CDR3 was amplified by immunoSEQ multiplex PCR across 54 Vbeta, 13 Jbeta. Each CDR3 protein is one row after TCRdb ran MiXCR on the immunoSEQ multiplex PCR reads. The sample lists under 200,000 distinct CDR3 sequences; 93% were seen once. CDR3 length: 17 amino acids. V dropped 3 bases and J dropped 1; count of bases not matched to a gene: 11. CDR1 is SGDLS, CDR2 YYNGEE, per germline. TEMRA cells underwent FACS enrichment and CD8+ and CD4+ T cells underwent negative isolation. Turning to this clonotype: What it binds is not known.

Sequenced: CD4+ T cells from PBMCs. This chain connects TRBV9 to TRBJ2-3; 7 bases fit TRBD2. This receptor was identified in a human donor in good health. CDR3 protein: CASSGDPWGGGTDTQYF. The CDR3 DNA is TGTGCCAGCAGCGGAGACCCCTGGGGGGGTGGCACAGATACGCAGTATTTT.